A selection of T cell receptor beta chains follows, all from one sample in a study of blood T cell repertoires in COVID-19. Profiling relied on immunoSEQ multiplex PCR, and the TCRdb table lists in-frame clones only, not all of them. The sample has about 220,000 clones, around four fifths seen once. Source material: peripheral blood. The receptor source for this set is a woman aged 70-85 years with COVID-19, enrolled during active disease. CDR3s include the opening cysteine and the closing phenylalanine or tryptophan. D genes are given only for firm matches. Expanded clones are given a class, and other clones once, few, many or no size at all.

cdr3_nt	cdr3_aa	v_call	d_call	clone_size	j_call
TGTGCCAGCAGCCCCGAATTAGGCGGTGCCTACGAGCAGTACTTC	CASSPELGGAYEQYF	TRBV4-2	NA	NA	TRBJ2-7
TGTGCCAGCAGCTTTCTCACCGGGACAGCTGAAGCTTTCTTT	CASSFLTGTAEAFF	TRBV5-5	TRBD1	NA	TRBJ1-1
TGCGCCAGCAGCCAAGATCTAGCGGTAAACTCCTACGAGCAGTACTTC	CASSQDLAVNSYEQYF	TRBV4-3	TRBD2	once	TRBJ2-7
TGTGCCAGTAACGGGGGAGGATCCTACGAGCAGTACTTC	CASNGGGSYEQYF	TRBV19	NA	once	TRBJ2-7
TGTGCCAGCAGTTCCCAGGGGACGATGAACACTGAAGCTTTCTTT	CASSSQGTMNTEAFF	TRBV6-5	NA	NA	TRBJ1-1
TGTGCCATCAGTTTTAGGGCGGGAGGGTCCTCCTACAATGAGCAGTTCTTC	CAISFRAGGSSYNEQFF	TRBV10-3	TRBD2	NA	TRBJ2-1
TGTGCCACCAGTGATTTAAGGCCCGGGAGCCTCGGGGAGCTGTTTTTT	CATSDLRPGSLGELFF	TRBV24-1	NA	NA	TRBJ2-2
TGCGCCAGCAGCTTGGCCGGAAGCGGGAAAGGCATTCAGTACTTC	CASSLAGSGKGIQYF	TRBV5-1	TRBD2	NA	TRBJ2-4
TGTGCCAGCAGCTTAGGCGGCACCCTTTATAATTCACCCCTCCACTTT	CASSLGGTLYNSPLHF	TRBV7-2	NA	NA	TRBJ1-6
TGTGCCAGTAGTATAGGGGGCGGGAGGACAGATACGCAGTATTTT	CASSIGGGRTDTQYF	TRBV19	TRBD2	NA	TRBJ2-3
TGTGCCAGTAGGTCTAGGGGCGGTGAAAAACTGTTTTTT	CASRSRGGEKLFF	TRBV19	NA	many	TRBJ1-4
TGCGCCAGCAGCCAGGGGCAGGGTGGTTCTAACTATGGCTACACCTTC	CASSQGQGGSNYGYTF	TRBV4-1	NA	NA	TRBJ1-2
TGCGCCAGCAGCTTGGGACTGAACACCGGGGAGCTGTTTTTT	CASSLGLNTGELFF	TRBV5-1	NA	NA	TRBJ2-2
TGTGCCACCAGTGATTCTCGGGACAATCGGAATGAGCAGTTCTTC	CATSDSRDNRNEQFF	TRBV24-1	NA	NA	TRBJ2-1
TGCGCCAGCAGCTTTCAGGGGACGAACACTGAAGCTTTCTTT	CASSFQGTNTEAFF	TRBV5-1	NA	NA	TRBJ1-1
TGTGCCTGGAGTGCCCGACGGGGGTTTAACACTGAAGCTTTCTTT	CAWSARRGFNTEAFF	TRBV30	NA	NA	TRBJ1-1
TGTGCCAGCAAGGGGTACGGGGGGCAGAATGAAAAACTGTTTTTT	CASKGYGGQNEKLFF	TRBV6-5	NA	NA	TRBJ1-4
TGCGCCAGCAGCCCTAGCGGGAGTCAGACCGGGGAGCTGTTTTTT	CASSPSGSQTGELFF	TRBV5-1	TRBD2	NA	TRBJ2-2
TGCAGCGTTAGGGACTTTACAGATACGCAGTATTTT	CSVRDFTDTQYF	TRBV29-1	NA	NA	TRBJ2-3
TGCGCCAGCAGCTTGGGGACAGCCGCCGGGGAGCTGTTTTTT	CASSLGTAAGELFF	TRBV5-1	NA	NA	TRBJ2-2
TGTGCCAGCAGCAAAAGGGGGCCGGCAGATACGCAGTATTTT	CASSKRGPADTQYF	TRBV21-1	NA	once	TRBJ2-3
TGTGCCAGTTCTCGGGGCGGGACAGGGTATCAGCCCCAGCATTTT	CASSRGGTGYQPQHF	TRBV19	TRBD1	NA	TRBJ1-5
TGTGCCAGCAGTCCCCCCGATAGCGGGAGCAGCTCCTACAATGAGCAGTTCTTC	CASSPPDSGSSSYNEQFF	TRBV28	TRBD2	NA	TRBJ2-1
TGCGCCAGCAGCCACGGGACAGGGGGACCAACTAATGAAAAACTGTTTTTT	CASSHGTGGPTNEKLFF	TRBV5-1	TRBD1	NA	TRBJ1-4
TGCGCCAGCAGTTCCGCGGGGTCTAGCTCCTACGAGCAGTACTTC	CASSSAGSSSYEQYF	TRBV5-1	NA	NA	TRBJ2-7
TGTGCCAGCAGCAAACGTGTAGATTGGGACAGGGGGAAGAGCACTGAAGCTTTCTTT	CASSKRVDWDRGKSTEAFF	TRBV21-1	NA	NA	TRBJ1-1
TGTGCCAGCAGCCAAAACATTGGGGCTTTGGGTGAAAAACTGTTTTTT	CASSQNIGALGEKLFF	TRBV16	NA	once	TRBJ1-4
TGTGCCTGGAGTGCCCCGACAGGGGTCTATGGCTACACCTTC	CAWSAPTGVYGYTF	TRBV30	TRBD1	NA	TRBJ1-2
TGCAGTGCTAGTGATTCTTCTACAGGGTGGAATTCACCCCTCCACTTT	CSASDSSTGWNSPLHF	TRBV20-1	NA	NA	TRBJ1-6
TGTGCCAGCACTGGAAGGGGCAACTATGGCTACACCTTC	CASTGRGNYGYTF	TRBV6-5	NA	few	TRBJ1-2
TGTGCCAGCAGCCAGGTGACCTTCGAAGCTTTCTTT	CASSQVTFEAFF	TRBV7-9	NA	NA	TRBJ1-1
TGTGCCAGCACCCCATACGGGGGAGAGACCCAGTACTTC	CASTPYGGETQYF	TRBV28	NA	NA	TRBJ2-5
TGTGCCAGCAGTCAGAATGAGCAGTTCTTC	CASSQNEQFF	TRBV28	NA	NA	TRBJ2-1
TGTGCCAGCAGCCAAGACTTGGGTCTAGCCCAAAACATTCAGTACTTC	CASSQDLGLAQNIQYF	TRBV3-1/TRBV3-2	NA	NA	TRBJ2-4
TGTGCCAGCAAACTATCCCTTGCGGGCACTGAAGCTTTCTTT	CASKLSLAGTEAFF	TRBV2	NA	once	TRBJ1-1
TGTGCCAGCAGACCTCCGACAGCCGATGAGCAGTTCTTC	CASRPPTADEQFF	TRBV28	NA	NA	TRBJ2-1
TGCGCCAGCAGTGAGGGGGGCAGGGAAAATCAGCCCCAGCATTTT	CASSEGGRENQPQHF	TRBV10-2	NA	once	TRBJ1-5
TGTGCCAGCAGCTTGGAAGACAGGGGCCTTTCACCCCTCCACTTT	CASSLEDRGLSPLHF	TRBV5-6	TRBD1	NA	TRBJ1-6
TGTGCCAGCAGCTTAAATGTGGGGACTTTTTACTATGGCTACACCTTC	CASSLNVGTFYYGYTF	TRBV7-9	NA	NA	TRBJ1-2
TGTGCCAGCAGCATGGGACAGGAGCCCTACGAGCAGTACTTC	CASSMGQEPYEQYF	TRBV7-2	TRBD1	NA	TRBJ2-7
TGTGCCAGCAGAGGACAGGGGGCAGAGGGCTACACCTTC	CASRGQGAEGYTF	TRBV6-4	TRBD1	few	TRBJ1-2
TGTGCCAGTAGTATTTTGTCCGAAAGGAGAACTGAAGCTTTCTTT	CASSILSERRTEAFF	TRBV19	NA	NA	TRBJ1-1
TGTGCCAGTAGAGCCCCAGGGGGCAATCAGCCCCAGCATTTT	CASRAPGGNQPQHF	TRBV19	NA	NA	TRBJ1-5
TGTGCCAGCTCACCGACAGGGGCCGTTCAGCCCCAGCATTTT	CASSPTGAVQPQHF	TRBV18	TRBD1	NA	TRBJ1-5
TGCAGCGTTGGAGGGGGTGACCAGCCCCAGCATTTT	CSVGGGDQPQHF	TRBV29-1	NA	NA	TRBJ1-5
TGTGCCAGCAGCCCGGACAGGGCAAATGAAAAACTGTTTTTT	CASSPDRANEKLFF	TRBV7-9	TRBD1	few	TRBJ1-4
TGCGCCAGCAGTCCCGGGACTAGCGGGAGAACGTACAATGAGCAGTTCTTC	CASSPGTSGRTYNEQFF	TRBV10-1	TRBD2	NA	TRBJ2-1
TGTGCCTGGAGTTCGAGGGGGGGTCAGCCCCAGCATTTT	CAWSSRGGQPQHF	TRBV30	NA	many	TRBJ1-5
TGTGCTAGTGGTCTCACAGGGGGTCACACTGAAGCTTTCTTT	CASGLTGGHTEAFF	TRBV12-5	TRBD1	few	TRBJ1-1
TGTGCCAGCAGTTCGAGGAATGAGCAGTTCTTC	CASSSRNEQFF	TRBV28	NA	NA	TRBJ2-1
TGTGCCATCAGTGACACAGGGGGGGTTAATCAGCCCCAGCATTTT	CAISDTGGVNQPQHF	TRBV10-3	TRBD1	NA	TRBJ1-5
TGTGCCAGCAGCTTAGCGGGTAGCGGGTCCTACGAGCAGTACTTC	CASSLAGSGSYEQYF	TRBV7-2	TRBD2	NA	TRBJ2-7
TGTGCCAGCAGGGGAGGTAGCGGGAGTGGAGATACGCAGTATTTT	CASRGGSGSGDTQYF	TRBV2	TRBD2	NA	TRBJ2-3